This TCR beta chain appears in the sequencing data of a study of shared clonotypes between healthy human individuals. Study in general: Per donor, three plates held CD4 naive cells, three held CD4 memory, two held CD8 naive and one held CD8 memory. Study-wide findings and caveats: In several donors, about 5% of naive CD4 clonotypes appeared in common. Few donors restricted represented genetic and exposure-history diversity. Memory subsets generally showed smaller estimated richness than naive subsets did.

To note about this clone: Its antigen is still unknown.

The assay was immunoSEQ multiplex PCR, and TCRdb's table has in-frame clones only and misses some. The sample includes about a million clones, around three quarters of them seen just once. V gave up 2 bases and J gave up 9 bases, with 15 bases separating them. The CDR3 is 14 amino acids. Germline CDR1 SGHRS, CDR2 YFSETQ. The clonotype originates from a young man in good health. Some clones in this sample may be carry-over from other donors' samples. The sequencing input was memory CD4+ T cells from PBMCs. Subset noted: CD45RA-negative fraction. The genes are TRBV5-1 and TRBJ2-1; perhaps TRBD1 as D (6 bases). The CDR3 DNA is TGCGCCAGCAGCTTTGATAACAGGGTTGGTGAGCAGTTCTTC. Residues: CASSFDNRVGEQFF.